A single sample gave rise to the 6 T cell receptor beta chains below, sequenced in a study of blood T cell repertoires in COVID-19. Clones were sequenced by immunoSEQ multiplex PCR, and TCRdb holds only the in-frame ones, with some missing. The sample includes under 350,000 clones, 85% to 90% seen only once; the top ten take less than 4.5%. The specimen sequenced was PBMCs or T cells enriched from blood (not recorded which). The receptors were sampled from a man in his thirties or forties who had recovered from COVID-19.

The CDR3 nucleotides read TGTGCCAGCCTCGGGACATCCAATGAGCAGTTCTTC. Its protein is CASLGTSNEQFF. This sequence joins TRBV3-1 (or the pseudogene TRBV3-2) and TRBJ2-1, with TRBD1 as a possible D gene (6 bases). V lost 8 bases and J lost 6, with 11 bases in between. CDR3 length: 12 residues. Germline V gene sequence: CDR1 LGHDT, CDR2 YNNKEL (reference sequence).

The J gene is TRBJ2-2, the V gene TRBV5-1, with TRBD2 matching 13 bases. This CDR3 region has 17 residues. After removal of 4 bases from V and 6 bases from J, the junction contained 9 bases not matched to a gene. The germline gives CDR1 SGHRS, CDR2 YFSETQ. As DNA, the CDR3 is TGCGCCAGCAGCCCCACTAGCGGGGGGGCCTCTGCCGGGGAGCTGTTTTTT. It yields the protein CASSPTSGGASAGELFF.

The CDR3 DNA reads as TGTGCCAGCAGCTTAGTCGGTCAGGGCGATGGCTACACCTTC. This sequence encodes CASSLVGQGDGYTF. The chain is built from TRBV7-9 and TRBJ1-2; maybe TRBD1 (5 bases). Germline lookup yields CDR1 SEHNR and CDR2 FQNEAQ (reference sequence). This CDR3 has 14 residues. With 1 base removed from V and 6 bases from J, the gap between germline ends came to 12 bases.

V is TRBV11-2 and J is TRBJ1-4; D unclear. This CDR3 comprises 15 residues. The V and J ends lost 6 bases and 5 bases respectively, with 16 bases between them. Looked up from germline, CDR1 is SGHAT and CDR2 is FQNNGV. The CDR3 DNA reads as TGTGCCAGCAGTTTTGGTGGAGCGCGCAATGAAAAACTGTTTTTT. Protein sequence: CASSFGGARNEKLFF. The full variable domain, with the rest looked up from reference TRBV11-2 and TRBJ1-4, is EAGVAQSPRYKIIEKRQSVAFWCNPISGHATLYWYQQILGQGPKLLIQFQNNGVVDDSQLPKDRFSAERLKGVDSTLKIQPAKLEDSAVYLCASSFGGARNEKLFFGSGTQLSVL.

The chain combines TRBV29-1 with TRBJ2-5; 7 bases line up with TRBD1. The CDR3 covers 14 residues. CDR1 and CDR2 (germline): SQVTM, ANQGSEA. Germline trimming cut 0 bases from V and 9 bases from J; bases unmatched to any gene: 10. The CDR3 sequence is CSVEDVQGIGAQYF. The CDR3 DNA follows: TGCAGCGTTGAAGATGTACAGGGGATAGGGGCCCAGTACTTC.

The rearrangement uses TRBV11-2 and TRBJ2-7; 9 bases align to TRBD1. Germline loops: CDR1 SGHAT, CDR2 FQNNGV. The ends lost 5 bases at V and 4 bases at J; junction bases unmatched: 9. This CDR3 has 15 residues. The CDR3 loop is CASSPWTGEEYEQYF. The CDR3 region has the DNA TGTGCCAGCAGCCCATGGACAGGGGAGGAATACGAGCAGTACTTC.